One sample yielded the 23 T cell receptor beta chains listed below, sequenced in a study of blood T cells in healthy people across ages. For the second PCR, which ran for roughly 6 to 11 cycles, a sample-barcoded 5' primer and a J-beta primer mix were used. TCRdb redid the calling of the 5' RACE reads with MiXCR, one entry per CDR3 protein. The repertoire holds about 1.8 million distinct CDR3 sequences, with around half as singletons. Specimen: blood. The receptors come from a woman aged 40 to 50 in good health.

This sequence joins TRBV10-3 and TRBJ2-7, with 8 bases identical to TRBD1. J was trimmed by 0 bases and V by 2 bases; bases with no gene match: 18. Germline values: CDR1 ENHRY, CDR2 SYGVKD. The CDR3 extends over 20 amino acids. CDR3 protein: CAISETPGTSNRGSSYEQYF. CDR3 coding DNA: TGTGCCATCAGTGAGACCCCTGGAACCTCAAACAGGGGGTCCTCCTACGAGCAGTACTTC.

The V gene is TRBV20-1, the J gene TRBJ2-3, with 8 positions matching TRBD2. Germline loops: CDR1 DFQATT, CDR2 SNEGSKA (reference sequence). V dropped 5 bases and J dropped 2; count of bases not matched to a gene: 12. The CDR3 runs to 16 residues. CDR3 nucleotide sequence: TGCAGTGCTTTGGGAGTAGCGGGGTTATACACAGATACGCAGTATTTT. Translating it yields CSALGVAGLYTDTQYF.

The V and J genes are TRBV7-2 and TRBJ2-7; tentatively, D is TRBD1 or TRBD2 (5 bases each). The J call may be wrong; the DNA end is better matched by TRBJ2-5. CDR1 SGHTA and CDR2 FQGNSA come from the germline V gene. This CDR3 is built from 14 residues. The CDR3 region is CASSVEGTVETQYF. In DNA form, the CDR3 reads TGTGCCAGCAGCGTAGAGGGGACGGTAGAGACCCAGTACTTC.

This clonotype was seen a handful of times. This rearrangement joins TRBV29-1 to TRBJ1-2; 7 nucleotides align to TRBD1. The V gene end was trimmed by 7 bases and the J gene end by 8 bases; junction bases not matched to a gene: 13. Germline CDR1 is SQVTM and CDR2 is ANQGSEA. The CDR3 is made up of 13 amino acids. As DNA, the CDR3 is TGCAGCGCTCGTGGAACAGGGGCAGAAGGCTACACCTTC. It yields the protein CSARGTGAEGYTF.

Only a few counts were recorded for this clonotype. The chain is built from TRBV10-3 and TRBJ1-5; D perhaps matches TRBD1 (5 bases). With 6 bases removed from V and 3 bases from J, the gap between germline ends came to 12 bases. Germline V gene data show CDR1 as ENHRY and CDR2 as SYGVKD. The CDR3 spans 14 residues. DNA for the CDR3: TGTGCCATCAGCGATTTGACAGTCAATCAGCCCCAGCATTTT. Residues: CAISDLTVNQPQHF.

The table lists this clonotype with a few counts. V usage is TRBV20-1 and J usage is TRBJ2-3; TRBD2 matches at 7 bases. Germline V lookup: CDR1 DFQATT, CDR2 SNEGSKA (reference sequence). CDR3 length equals 16 residues. V dropped 1 base and J dropped 1; count of bases not matched to a gene: 8. As DNA, the CDR3 is TGCAGTGCTAGAGGAGCCCCTCTAGCGGGCACAGATACGCAGTATTTT. Translating it yields CSARGAPLAGTDTQYF.

In nucleotides, the CDR3 is TGTGCCAGCAGGAGGGCGCAACATGAAAAACTGTTTTTT. This translates into CASRRAQHEKLFF. This rearrangement joins TRBV6-5 to TRBJ1-4; no clear D gene. The CDR3 loop spans 13 amino acids. Trimming shortened V by 6 bases and J by 6 bases, and 11 bases separated the two germline ends. The germline V gene has CDR1 MNHEY and CDR2 SVGAGI.

The chain recombines TRBV20-1 with TRBJ1-6; D perhaps matches TRBD1 (5 bases). CDR1 is DFQATT and CDR2 is SNEGSKA in the germline V gene (reference sequence). V was shortened by 0 bases and J by 7 bases, with 13 bases between the two germline ends. The CDR3 length is 15 residues. CDR3 nucleotide sequence: TGCAGTGCTAGAGATCGGGACCTTCTAAATTCACCCCTCCACTTT. It codes for CSARDRDLLNSPLHF.

The J gene is TRBJ2-1, the V gene TRBV4-1; TRBD1 matches at 8 bases. CDR1 is MGHRA, CDR2 YSYEKL, per germline. V lost 1 base, J lost 2 bases, and 4 bases stayed unmatched. This CDR3 contains 16 residues. The CDR3 DNA reads TGCGCCAGCAGCCAAGTTCCAGGGGGCGCCTACAATGAGCAGTTCTTC. Translation gives CASSQVPGGAYNEQFF.

Worth noting for this clonotype: Germline is not matched at one junction end, which may reflect a read error. J is TRBJ1-2 and V is TRBV6-6, with unresolved D. This CDR3 spans 14 amino acids. Germline lookup yields CDR1 MNHNY and CDR2 SVGAGI (reference sequence). DNA for the CDR3: TGTGCCAGCAGGCACGAGAATTTTAACTATGGCCACACCTTC. It translates to CASRHENFNYGHTF.

The chain joins TRBV6-1 to TRBJ2-1; D is unclear. Germline V gene sequence: CDR1 MNHNS, CDR2 SASEGT. The CDR3 is 16 residues long. The V gene lost 1 base and the J gene lost 1 base, with 11 bases spanning the gap. This CDR3 is CASSEVGSWSYNEQFF. CDR3 sequence (DNA): TGTGCCAGCAGTGAAGTGGGTAGCTGGTCCTACAATGAGCAGTTCTTC.

The table lists this clonotype with a few counts. The chain is built from TRBV4-3 and TRBJ2-3, with TRBD2 matching over 13 bases. Germline assignment: CDR1 LGHNA and CDR2 YSLEER. CDR3 length equals 18 residues. Trimming at V came to 0 bases and at J to 2 bases, leaving 5 bases not matched to a gene. CDR3 coding DNA: TGCGCCAGCAGCCAAGAGTCCGGGACTAGCGGGAACACAGATACGCAGTATTTT. Translation: CASSQESGTSGNTDTQYF.

The J gene is TRBJ2-7, the V gene TRBV7-9; tentative D call: TRBD2 (6 bases). The CDR3 runs to 14 residues. Germline CDR1 reads SEHNR; CDR2 reads FQNEAQ (reference sequence). V lost 5 bases to trimming and J lost 2 bases, with 13 bases between them. The CDR3 spells CASSPRLDPYEQYF. The CDR3, as DNA: TGTGCCAGCAGCCCCAGACTAGATCCCTACGAGCAGTACTTC. The whole variable domain, filled in from reference TRBV7-9 and TRBJ2-7, reads DTGVSQNPRHKITKRGQNVTFRCDPISEHNRLYWYRQTLGQGPEFLTYFQNEAQLEKSRLLSDRFSAERPKGSFSTLEIQRTEQGDSAMYLCASSPRLDPYEQYFGPGTRLTVT.

This clonotype was counted a few times. The chain links TRBV6-6 to TRBJ1-2; the D is unclear. Germline V gives CDR1 MNHNY, CDR2 SVGAGI (reference sequence). V was cut by 0 bases and J by 0 bases, with 11 bases left in between. CDR3 length equals 16 residues. The CDR3 region has the DNA TGTGCCAGCAGTTACTCGACGCCGGAATCTAACTATGGCTACACCTTC. As protein: CASSYSTPESNYGYTF.

Comment on this clonotype: This clone may be a read error of a much larger clone one base away. This chain links TRBV28 with TRBJ2-7; TRBD1 matches 7 bases. The CDR3 loop spans 13 amino acids. The V gene's germline CDR1 is MDHEN and CDR2 SYDVKM. The chain's CDR3 is CASSYDRVHEHYF. CDR3 nucleotides: TGTGCCAGCAGTTATGACAGGGTCCACGAGCATTACTTC.

This rearrangement joins TRBV20-1 to TRBJ2-7; 10 bases match TRBD2. Judging by the DNA end, TRBJ2-5 fits better; the J call may be wrong. CDR3 length: 15 residues. Per germline, CDR1 DFQATT and CDR2 SNEGSKA (reference sequence). CDR3 nucleotides: TGCAGTCACCCCGAGGCTAGCGGGGGAGAAGAGACCCAGTACTTC. It encodes CSHPEASGGEETQYF.

This clonotype was observed a handful of times. This chain connects TRBV29-1 to TRBJ2-1, with 8 bases fitting TRBD1. The CDR3 sequence is 14 residues long. Germline CDR1 reads SQVTM; CDR2 reads ANQGSEA. V lost 4 bases and J lost 4; bases outside the gene matches: 6. The CDR3 here is CSVVWTGKYNEQFF. The DNA of the CDR3 is TGCAGCGTTGTATGGACAGGGAAATACAATGAGCAGTTCTTC.

This clonotype came up a few times. The chain carries TRBV29-1 and TRBJ1-2, with 7 bases fitting TRBD1. The CDR3 is 16 residues long. V dropped 0 bases and J dropped 0; count of bases not matched to a gene: 7. Germline CDR1 SQVTM, CDR2 ANQGSEA. CDR3 residues: CSVEDRLQGSNYGYTF. The CDR3 DNA follows: TGCAGCGTTGAAGATCGATTACAGGGGTCTAACTATGGCTACACCTTC.

V is TRBV29-1 and J is TRBJ2-3, with 7 bases fitting TRBD1. V was clipped by 6 bases and J by 4 bases; unmatched bases: 7. The CDR3 runs 13 residues. Germline V gives CDR1 SQVTM, CDR2 ANQGSEA. The CDR3 loop is CSVPPRGSDTQYF. The CDR3 region has the DNA TGCAGCGTCCCCCCCAGGGGGTCAGATACGCAGTATTTT.

The chain couples TRBV4-3 to TRBJ2-3; 7 positions match TRBD1. Looked up from germline, CDR1 is LGHNA and CDR2 is YSLEER. After removal of 3 bases from V and 3 bases from J, the junction contained 9 bases not matched to a gene. There are 16 residues in the CDR3. The CDR3 sequence: CASSQSRQGITDTQYF. The CDR3 DNA reads TGCGCCAGCAGCCAGTCCCGACAGGGTATTACAGATACGCAGTATTTT.

The CDR3 nucleotides are TGTGCCAGCAGCCAAAGAAAAACCGGGACACCAGCCCTTAACTATGGCTACACCTTC. Translated: CASSQRKTGTPALNYGYTF. The genes are TRBV14 and TRBJ1-2, with a possible D match to TRBD1 (6 bases). The germline V gene has CDR1 SGHDN and CDR2 FVKESK. The CDR3 has 19 amino acids. Trimming stripped 2 bases from V and 1 base from J, with 23 bases between.

This chain connects TRBV6-6 to TRBJ1-4; D perhaps matches TRBD1 (6 bases). The CDR3 spans 15 residues. From germline, CDR1 is MNHNY and CDR2 SVGAGI (reference sequence). V dropped 6 bases and J dropped 7 bases, with 18 bases sitting between them. CDR3 nucleotides: TGTGCCAGCAGCGGCATTGGGGGGCTGAGTGAAAAACTGTTTTTT. This gives the protein CASSGIGGLSEKLFF.

This clonotype was seen a few times. This chain links TRBV7-2 with TRBJ2-5, with D perhaps matching TRBD2 (7 bases). The CDR3 totals 15 residues. Germline V CDR1 and CDR2: SGHTA, FQGNSA. V gave up 2 bases and J gave up 2 bases, with 12 bases separating them. CDR3: CASSLLQGLQETQYF. The CDR3 DNA is TGTGCCAGCAGCTTATTACAGGGACTACAAGAGACCCAGTACTTC.